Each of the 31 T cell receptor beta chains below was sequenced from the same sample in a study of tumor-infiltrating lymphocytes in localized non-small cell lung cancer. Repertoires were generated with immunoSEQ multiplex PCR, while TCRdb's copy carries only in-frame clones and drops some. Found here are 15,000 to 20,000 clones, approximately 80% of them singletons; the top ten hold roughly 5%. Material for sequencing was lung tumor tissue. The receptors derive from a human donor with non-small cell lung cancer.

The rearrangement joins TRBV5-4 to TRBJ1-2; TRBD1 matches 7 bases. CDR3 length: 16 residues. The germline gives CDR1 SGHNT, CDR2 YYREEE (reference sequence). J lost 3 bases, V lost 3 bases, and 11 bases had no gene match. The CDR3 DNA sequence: TGTGCCAGCAGCTCTCCCCCCGGGACAGTCTACTATGGCTACACCTTC. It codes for CASSSPPGTVYYGYTF.

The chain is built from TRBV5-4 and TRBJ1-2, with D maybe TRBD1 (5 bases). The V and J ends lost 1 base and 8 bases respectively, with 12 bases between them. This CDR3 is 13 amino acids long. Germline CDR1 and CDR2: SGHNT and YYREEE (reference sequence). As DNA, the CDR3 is TGTGCCAGCAGCTTGAGGCAGGGAGAGGGCTACACCTTC. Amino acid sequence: CASSLRQGEGYTF.

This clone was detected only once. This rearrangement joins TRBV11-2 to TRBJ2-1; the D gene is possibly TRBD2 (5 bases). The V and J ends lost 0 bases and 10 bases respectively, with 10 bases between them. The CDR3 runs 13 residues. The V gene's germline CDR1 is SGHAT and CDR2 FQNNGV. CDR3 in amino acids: CASSLDRGDEQFF. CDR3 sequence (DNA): TGTGCCAGCAGCTTAGATCGGGGTGACGAGCAGTTCTTC.

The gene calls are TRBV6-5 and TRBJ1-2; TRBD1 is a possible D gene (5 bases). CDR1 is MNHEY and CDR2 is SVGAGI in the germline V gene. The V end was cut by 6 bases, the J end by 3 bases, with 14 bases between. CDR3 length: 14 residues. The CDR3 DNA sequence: TGTGCCAGCAGCCCGGGACCGACCCACTATGGCTACACCTTC. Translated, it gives CASSPGPTHYGYTF.

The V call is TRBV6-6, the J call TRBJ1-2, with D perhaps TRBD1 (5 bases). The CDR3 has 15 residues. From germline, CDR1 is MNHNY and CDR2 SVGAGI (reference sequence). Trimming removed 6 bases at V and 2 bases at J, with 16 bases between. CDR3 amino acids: CASSEGGGVNYGYTF. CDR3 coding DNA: TGTGCCAGCAGCGAGGGAGGAGGGGTAAACTATGGCTACACCTTC.

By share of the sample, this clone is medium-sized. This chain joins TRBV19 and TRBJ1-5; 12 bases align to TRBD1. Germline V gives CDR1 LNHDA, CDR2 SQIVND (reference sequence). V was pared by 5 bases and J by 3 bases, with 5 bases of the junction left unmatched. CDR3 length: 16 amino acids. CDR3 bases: TGTGCCAGTAGTCCCGGGACAGGGGGCATCAATCAGCCCCAGCATTTT. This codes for CASSPGTGGINQPQHF.

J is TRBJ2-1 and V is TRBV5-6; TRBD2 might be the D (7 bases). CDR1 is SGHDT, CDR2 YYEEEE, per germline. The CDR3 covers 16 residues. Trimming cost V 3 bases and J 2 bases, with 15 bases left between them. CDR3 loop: CASSSLHGGPYNEQFF. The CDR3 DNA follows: TGTGCCAGCAGCTCCCTCCACGGGGGGCCCTACAATGAGCAGTTCTTC.

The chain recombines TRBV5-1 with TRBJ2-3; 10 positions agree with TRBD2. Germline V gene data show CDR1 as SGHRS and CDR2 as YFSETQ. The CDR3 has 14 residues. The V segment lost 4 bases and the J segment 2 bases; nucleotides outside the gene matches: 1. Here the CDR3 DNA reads TGCGCCAGCAGCACTAGCGGGACCACAGATACGCAGTATTTT. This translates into CASSTSGTTDTQYF.

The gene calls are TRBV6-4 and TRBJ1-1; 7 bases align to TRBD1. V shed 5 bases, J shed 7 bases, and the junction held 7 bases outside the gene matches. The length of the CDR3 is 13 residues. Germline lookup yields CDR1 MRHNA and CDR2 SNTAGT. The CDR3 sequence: CASSPRTGYEAFF. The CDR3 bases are TGTGCCAGCAGTCCTAGGACAGGCTATGAAGCTTTCTTT.

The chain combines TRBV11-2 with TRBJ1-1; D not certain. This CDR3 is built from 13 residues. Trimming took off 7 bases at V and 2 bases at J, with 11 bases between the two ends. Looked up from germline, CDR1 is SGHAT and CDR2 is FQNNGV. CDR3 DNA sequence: TGTGCCAGCACCCTAACAGTCAACACTGAAGCTTTCTTT. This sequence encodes CASTLTVNTEAFF.

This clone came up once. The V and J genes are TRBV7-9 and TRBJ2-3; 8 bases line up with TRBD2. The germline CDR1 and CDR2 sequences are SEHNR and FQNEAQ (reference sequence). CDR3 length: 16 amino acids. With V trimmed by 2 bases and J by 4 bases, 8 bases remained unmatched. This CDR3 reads CASSLTGGGLADTQYF. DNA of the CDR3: TGTGCCAGCAGCTTAACGGGAGGGGGTCTGGCAGATACGCAGTATTTT.

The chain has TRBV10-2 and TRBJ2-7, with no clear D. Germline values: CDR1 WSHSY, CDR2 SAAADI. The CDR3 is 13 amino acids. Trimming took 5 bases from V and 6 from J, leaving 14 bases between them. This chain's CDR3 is CASSLGLGREQYF. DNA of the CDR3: TGCGCCAGCAGTCTGGGTTTGGGTCGCGAGCAGTACTTC.

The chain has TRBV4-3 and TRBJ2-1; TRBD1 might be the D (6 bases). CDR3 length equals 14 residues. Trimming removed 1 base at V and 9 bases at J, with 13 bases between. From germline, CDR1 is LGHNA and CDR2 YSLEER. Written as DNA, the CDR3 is TGCGCCAGCAGCCAAGCTCAGGGGTTTGCTGAGCAGTTCTTC. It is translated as CASSQAQGFAEQFF.

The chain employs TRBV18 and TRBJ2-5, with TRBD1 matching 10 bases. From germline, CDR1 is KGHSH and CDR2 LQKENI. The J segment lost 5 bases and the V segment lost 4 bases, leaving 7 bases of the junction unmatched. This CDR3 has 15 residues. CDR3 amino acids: CASSLGQGSPETQYF. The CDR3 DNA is TGTGCCAGCTCACTGGGACAGGGGAGCCCGGAGACCCAGTACTTC. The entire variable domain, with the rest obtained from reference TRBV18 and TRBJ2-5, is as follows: NAGVMQNPRHLVRRRGQEARLRCSPMKGHSHVYWYRQLPEEGLKFMVYLQKENIIDESGMPKERFSAEFPKEGPSILRIQQVVRGDSAAYFCASSLGQGSPETQYFGPGTRLLVL.

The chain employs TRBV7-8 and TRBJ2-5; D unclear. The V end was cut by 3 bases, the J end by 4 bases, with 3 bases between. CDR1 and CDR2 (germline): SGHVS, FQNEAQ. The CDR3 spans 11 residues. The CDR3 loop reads CASSFGETQYF. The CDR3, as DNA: TGTGCCAGCAGCTTCGGAGAGACCCAGTACTTC. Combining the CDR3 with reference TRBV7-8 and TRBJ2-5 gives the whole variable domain GAGVSQSPRYKVAKRGQDVALRCDPISGHVSLFWYQQALGQGPEFLTYFQNEAQLDKSGLPSDRFFAERPEGSVSTLKIQRTQQEDSAVYLCASSFGETQYFGPGTRLLVL.

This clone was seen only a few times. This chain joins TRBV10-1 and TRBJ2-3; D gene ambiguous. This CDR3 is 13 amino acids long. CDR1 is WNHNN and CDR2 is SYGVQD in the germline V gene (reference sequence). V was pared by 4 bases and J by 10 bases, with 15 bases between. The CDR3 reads CASSGVVGSAQYF. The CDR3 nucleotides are TGCGCCAGCAGTGGTGTGGTGGGGTCTGCGCAGTATTTT.

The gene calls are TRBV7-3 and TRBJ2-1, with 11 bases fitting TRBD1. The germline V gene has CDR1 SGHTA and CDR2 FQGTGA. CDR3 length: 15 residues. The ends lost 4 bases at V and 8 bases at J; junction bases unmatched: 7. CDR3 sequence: CASSYGQGAGDEQFF. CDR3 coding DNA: TGTGCCAGCAGCTACGGACAGGGGGCAGGCGATGAGCAGTTCTTC.

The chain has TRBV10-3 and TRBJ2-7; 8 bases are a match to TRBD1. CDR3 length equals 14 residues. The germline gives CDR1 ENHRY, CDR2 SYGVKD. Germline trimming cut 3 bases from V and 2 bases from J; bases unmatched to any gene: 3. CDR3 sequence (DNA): TGTGCCATCAGTGATCCAGGGGGCCCCTACGAGCAGTACTTC. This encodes CAISDPGGPYEQYF.

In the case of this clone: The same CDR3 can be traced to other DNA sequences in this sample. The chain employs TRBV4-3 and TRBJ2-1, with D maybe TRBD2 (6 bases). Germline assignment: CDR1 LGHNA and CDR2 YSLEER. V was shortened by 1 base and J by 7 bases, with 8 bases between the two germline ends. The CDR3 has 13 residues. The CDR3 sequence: CASSQGRGNEQFF. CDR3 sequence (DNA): TGCGCCAGCAGCCAAGGGCGGGGTAATGAGCAGTTCTTC.

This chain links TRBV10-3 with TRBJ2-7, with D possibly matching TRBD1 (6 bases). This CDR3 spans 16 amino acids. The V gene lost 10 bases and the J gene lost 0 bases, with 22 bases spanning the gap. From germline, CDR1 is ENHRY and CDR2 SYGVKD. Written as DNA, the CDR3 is TGTGCCACCCTGGGGGCGGCCTTACAGCACTCCTACGAGCAGTACTTC. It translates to CATLGAALQHSYEQYF.

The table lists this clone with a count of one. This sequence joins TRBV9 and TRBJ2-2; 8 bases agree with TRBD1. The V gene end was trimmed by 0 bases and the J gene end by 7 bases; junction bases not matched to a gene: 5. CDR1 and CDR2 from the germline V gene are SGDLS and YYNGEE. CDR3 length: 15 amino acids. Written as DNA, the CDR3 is TGTGCCAGCAGCGTAGTAGCAGGGGGCAACGGGGAGCTGTTTTTT. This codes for CASSVVAGGNGELFF.

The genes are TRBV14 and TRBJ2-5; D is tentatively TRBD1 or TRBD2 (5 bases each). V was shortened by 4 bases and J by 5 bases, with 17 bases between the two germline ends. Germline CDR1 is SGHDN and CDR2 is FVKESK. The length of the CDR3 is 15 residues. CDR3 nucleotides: TGTGCCAGCAGCCCCTTGACTGGGGGTACCGAGACCCAGTACTTC. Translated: CASSPLTGGTETQYF.

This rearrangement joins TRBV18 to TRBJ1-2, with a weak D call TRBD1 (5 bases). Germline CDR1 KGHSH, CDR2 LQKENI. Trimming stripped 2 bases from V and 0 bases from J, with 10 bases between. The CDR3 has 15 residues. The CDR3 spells CASSPGAQANYGYTF. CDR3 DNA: TGTGCCAGCTCACCAGGGGCGCAGGCTAACTATGGCTACACCTTC.

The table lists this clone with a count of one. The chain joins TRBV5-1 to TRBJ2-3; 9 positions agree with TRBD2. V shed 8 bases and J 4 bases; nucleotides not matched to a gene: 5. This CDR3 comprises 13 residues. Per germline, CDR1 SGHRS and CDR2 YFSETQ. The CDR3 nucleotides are TGCGCCAGTAGACTAGCGGAGGCAGATACGCAGTATTTT. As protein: CASRLAEADTQYF.

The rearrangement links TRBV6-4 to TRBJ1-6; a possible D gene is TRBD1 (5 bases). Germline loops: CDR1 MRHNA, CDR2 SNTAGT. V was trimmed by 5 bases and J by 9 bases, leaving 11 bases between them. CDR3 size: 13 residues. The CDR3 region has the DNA TGTGCCAGCAGTACGGGGCCGCGTTCACCCCTCCACTTT. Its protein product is CASSTGPRSPLHF.

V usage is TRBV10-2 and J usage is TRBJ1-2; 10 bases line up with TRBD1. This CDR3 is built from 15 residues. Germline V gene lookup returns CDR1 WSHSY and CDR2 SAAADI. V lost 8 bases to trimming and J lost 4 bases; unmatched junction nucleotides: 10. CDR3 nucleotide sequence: TGCGCCAGCGGGACAGGGGTTTACCCCACCTATGGCTACACCTTC. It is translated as CASGTGVYPTYGYTF.

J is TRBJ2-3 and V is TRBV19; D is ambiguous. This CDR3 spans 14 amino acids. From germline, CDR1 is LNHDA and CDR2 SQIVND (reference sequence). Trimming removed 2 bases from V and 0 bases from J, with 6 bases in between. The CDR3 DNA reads TGTGCCAGTAGTATAAGTGAGAGCACAGATACGCAGTATTTT. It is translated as CASSISESTDTQYF.

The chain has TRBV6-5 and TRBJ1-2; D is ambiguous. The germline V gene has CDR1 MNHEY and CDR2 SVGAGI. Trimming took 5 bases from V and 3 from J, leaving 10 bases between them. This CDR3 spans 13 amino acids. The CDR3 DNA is TGTGCCAGCAGTAAGAGGGCGGACTATGGCTACACCTTC. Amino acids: CASSKRADYGYTF.

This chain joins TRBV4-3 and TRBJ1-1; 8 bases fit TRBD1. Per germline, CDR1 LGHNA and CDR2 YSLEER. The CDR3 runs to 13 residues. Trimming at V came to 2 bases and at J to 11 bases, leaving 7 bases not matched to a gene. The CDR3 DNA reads TGCGCCAGCAGCCAACTACAGGGGGGGCCTGCTTTCTTT. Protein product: CASSQLQGGPAFF.

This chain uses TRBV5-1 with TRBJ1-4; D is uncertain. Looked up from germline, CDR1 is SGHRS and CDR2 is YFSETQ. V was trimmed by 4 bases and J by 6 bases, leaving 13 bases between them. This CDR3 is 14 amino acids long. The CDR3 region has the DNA TGCGCCAGCAGCACTCACTTCGGAGATGAAAAACTGTTTTTT. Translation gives CASSTHFGDEKLFF.

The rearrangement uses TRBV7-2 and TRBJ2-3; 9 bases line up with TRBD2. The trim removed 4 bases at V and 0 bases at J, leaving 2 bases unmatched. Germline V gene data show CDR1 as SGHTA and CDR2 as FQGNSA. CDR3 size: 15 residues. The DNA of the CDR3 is TGTGCCAGCAGCTACGGACTAGCGAGCACAGATACGCAGTATTTT. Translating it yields CASSYGLASTDTQYF. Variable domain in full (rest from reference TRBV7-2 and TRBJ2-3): GAGVSQSPSNKVTEKGKDVELRCDPISGHTALYWYRQSLGQGLEFLIYFQGNSAPDKSGLPSDRFSAERTGGSVSTLTIQRTQQEDSAVYLCASSYGLASTDTQYFGPGTRLTVL.